The clone carrying this T cell receptor beta chain was detected only a few times. What it binds is not known. Unique molecular identifiers tagged the TCRbeta library. TCRdb fed the PCR reads into MiXCR, producing one record per CDR3 protein. The sample shows a few hundred thousand distinct CDR3 sequences, over 20% of them seen only once. This sample was taken from a study of T-cell reconstitution after alpha-beta-depleted transplantation in children. Study-level findings and limits: Several hundred graft clones that had expanded were reportedly the source of alpha-beta T cells about two months after transplant. Once a year had passed after transplant, T-cell counts and diversity came mostly from newly produced T cells.

This CDR3 comprises 16 residues. Germline assignment: CDR1 SQVTM and CDR2 ANQGSEA. V gave up 5 bases and J gave up 4 bases, with 23 bases separating them. The sample was PBMCs, taken before TCRalphabeta/CD19-depleted stem cell transplant. This sequence originates from a boy in the first two years of life with Wiskott-Aldrich syndrome, due to receive a stem cell transplant. This chain connects TRBV29-1 to TRBJ2-5; tentative D call: TRBD1 (6 bases). The CDR3 protein is CSVPQGAGLVLETQYF. CDR3 sequence (DNA): TGCAGCGTTCCACAGGGAGCCGGGTTGGTTTTAGAGACCCAGTACTTC.